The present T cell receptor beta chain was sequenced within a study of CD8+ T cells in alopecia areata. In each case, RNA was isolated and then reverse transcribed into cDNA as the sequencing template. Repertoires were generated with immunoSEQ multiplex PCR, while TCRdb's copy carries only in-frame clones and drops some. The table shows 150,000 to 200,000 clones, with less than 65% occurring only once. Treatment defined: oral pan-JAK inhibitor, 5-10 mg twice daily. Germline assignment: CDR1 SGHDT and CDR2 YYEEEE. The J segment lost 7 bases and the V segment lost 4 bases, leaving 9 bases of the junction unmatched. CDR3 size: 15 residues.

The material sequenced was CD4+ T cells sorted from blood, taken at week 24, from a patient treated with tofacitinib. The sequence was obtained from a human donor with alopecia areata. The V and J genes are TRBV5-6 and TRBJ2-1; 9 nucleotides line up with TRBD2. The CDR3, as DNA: TGTGCCAGCAGCCCCTGGACTAGCGTTAGGAATGAGCAGTTCTTC. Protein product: CASSPWTSVRNEQFF.